These T cell receptor beta chains were read from a single sample in a study of sequential checkpoint blockade in melanoma. Assay used: immunoSEQ multiplex PCR; TCRdb lists only in-frame clones, some missing. The sample carries about 9,100 clones, about three quarters recorded once. Here the sequenced sample was CD8+ T cells sorted from blood (inferred from file names), taken from a patient given nivolumab and ipilimumab in sequence. All receptors derive from a human donor with melanoma. The CDR3 runs from the conserved cysteine through the conserved F or W. D genes are given only for firm matches. Only some rows state a clone size, as once, few, many or a class for expanded clones.

J gene: TRBJ2-1
V gene: TRBV5-4
clone size: NA
D gene: TRBD2
CDR3 DNA: TGTGCCAGCAGCCCGAGACTAGCGGGAACCTACAATGAGCAGTTCTTC
CDR3 protein: CASSPRLAGTYNEQFF

J gene: TRBJ2-7
V gene: TRBV9
clone size: NA
D gene: NA
CDR3 DNA: TGTGCCAGCAGCGTAGGCGGGACGGCTCTCGAGCAGTACTTC
CDR3 protein: CASSVGGTALEQYF

J gene: TRBJ2-5
V gene: TRBV5-6
clone size: NA
D gene: TRBD1
CDR3 DNA: TGTGCCAGCAGCTTCAGACAGGGGAGAAAGGAGACCCAGTACTTC
CDR3 protein: CASSFRQGRKETQYF

J gene: TRBJ2-5
V gene: TRBV6-6
clone size: NA
D gene: NA
CDR3 DNA: TGTGCCAGCAGTTACTCGGCAGGGGAGGGACGAGAGACCCAGTACTTC
CDR3 protein: CASSYSAGEGRETQYF

J gene: TRBJ2-7
V gene: TRBV11-2
clone size: NA
D gene: TRBD2
CDR3 DNA: TGTGCCAGCAGCTTAGATCTTTGGGGCGGGAGGGACTCCTACGAGCAGTACTTC
CDR3 protein: CASSLDLWGGRDSYEQYF

J gene: TRBJ2-7
V gene: TRBV6-5
clone size: NA
D gene: NA
CDR3 DNA: TGTGCCAGCAGTTACTCGAGTGACAGGCCTCTGTGGAAGTACTTC
CDR3 protein: CASSYSSDRPLWKYF

J gene: TRBJ1-5
V gene: TRBV7-9
clone size: NA
D gene: NA
CDR3 DNA: TGTGCCAGCAGCTCGGGAGGGACCCATCAGCCCCAGCATTTT
CDR3 protein: CASSSGGTHQPQHF

J gene: TRBJ2-1
V gene: TRBV5-1
clone size: NA
D gene: TRBD2
CDR3 DNA: TGCGCCAGCAGCCTGGGACTAGCGCTCTACAATGAGCAGTTCTTC
CDR3 protein: CASSLGLALYNEQFF

J gene: TRBJ2-2
V gene: TRBV27
clone size: NA
D gene: NA
CDR3 DNA: TGTGCCAGCAAAACTCCACGGCGGGGTCAGGACACCGGGGAGCTGTTTTTT
CDR3 protein: CASKTPRRGQDTGELFF

J gene: TRBJ2-1
V gene: TRBV4-3
clone size: NA
D gene: NA
CDR3 DNA: TGCGCCAGCAGCCGACTGCGGCAGCTGAACAATGAGCAGTTCTTC
CDR3 protein: CASSRLRQLNNEQFF

J gene: TRBJ2-1
V gene: TRBV5-1
clone size: NA
D gene: NA
CDR3 DNA: TGCGCCAGCAGCGTCACACAGAGAATCTCCTACAATGAGCAGTTCTTC
CDR3 protein: CASSVTQRISYNEQFF

J gene: TRBJ2-7
V gene: TRBV4-3
clone size: NA
D gene: NA
CDR3 DNA: TGCGCCAGCAGCCAAGATTTGGGACTCGGCTACGAGCAGTACTTC
CDR3 protein: CASSQDLGLGYEQYF

J gene: TRBJ1-2
V gene: TRBV4-3
clone size: NA
D gene: NA
CDR3 DNA: TGCGCCAGCAGCCAAGATCGCGGCAGTCTCTATGGCTACGCCTTC
CDR3 protein: CASSQDRGSLYGYAF

J gene: TRBJ2-3
V gene: TRBV11-2
clone size: NA
D gene: NA
CDR3 DNA: TGTGCCAGCAGTAGTAGCGGTCATACGCAGTATTTT
CDR3 protein: CASSSSGHTQYF

J gene: TRBJ1-1
V gene: TRBV2
clone size: few
D gene: NA
CDR3 DNA: TGTGCCAGCAGGCCCAGTCTCCAGGGGAACACTGAAGCTTTCTTT
CDR3 protein: CASRPSLQGNTEAFF

J gene: TRBJ1-3
V gene: TRBV4-3
clone size: few
D gene: TRBD1
CDR3 DNA: TGCGCCAGCAGCCAAGAACCGAGACAGGGGACCATATATTTT
CDR3 protein: CASSQEPRQGTIYF

J gene: TRBJ2-7
V gene: TRBV6-1
clone size: NA
D gene: NA
CDR3 DNA: TGTGCCAGCAGTGCGATACAGACAGGCTTATCCTACGAGCAGTACTTC
CDR3 protein: CASSAIQTGLSYEQYF

J gene: TRBJ1-1
V gene: TRBV27
clone size: NA
D gene: TRBD1
CDR3 DNA: TGTGCCAGCAGTTTGACTCAGGCAGGGGGGAGGACTGAAGCTTTCTTT
CDR3 protein: CASSLTQAGGRTEAFF

J gene: TRBJ2-7
V gene: TRBV19
clone size: NA
D gene: TRBD2
CDR3 DNA: TGTGCCAGTAGTGAACTAGCGGGGGCGGCGTACGAGCAGTACTTC
CDR3 protein: CASSELAGAAYEQYF

J gene: TRBJ1-6
V gene: TRBV6-5
clone size: once
D gene: TRBD1
CDR3 DNA: TGTGCCAGCAGTTTCGGACAGGGGGGGTCACCCCTCCACTTT
CDR3 protein: CASSFGQGGSPLHF

J gene: TRBJ2-1
V gene: TRBV6-1
clone size: NA
D gene: TRBD1
CDR3 DNA: TGTGCCAGCACCCAGACAGGGGAGGAGTTCTTC
CDR3 protein: CASTQTGEEFF

J gene: TRBJ2-2
V gene: TRBV6-5
clone size: NA
D gene: TRBD1
CDR3 DNA: TGTGCCAGCAGTTACTCGGGCAGGGGGTCCGGGGAGCTGTTTTTT
CDR3 protein: CASSYSGRGSGELFF

J gene: TRBJ1-6
V gene: TRBV9
clone size: few
D gene: NA
CDR3 DNA: TGTGCCAGCAGCGCCGCGTTACAGTTATCACCCCTCCACTTT
CDR3 protein: CASSAALQLSPLHF

J gene: TRBJ2-7
V gene: TRBV6-5
clone size: NA
D gene: TRBD2
CDR3 DNA: TGTGCCAGCAGTTACAGTGCGCTAGCGGTGTCCTACGAGCAGTACTTC
CDR3 protein: CASSYSALAVSYEQYF

J gene: TRBJ1-2
V gene: TRBV4-1
clone size: NA
D gene: TRBD1
CDR3 DNA: TGCGCCAGCAGCTTCCGGACAGGGGGCGATGGCTACACCTTC
CDR3 protein: CASSFRTGGDGYTF

J gene: TRBJ1-2
V gene: TRBV5-5
clone size: NA
D gene: TRBD1
CDR3 DNA: TGTGCCAGCAGCTCGACAGGGGGACACTATAACTATGGCTACACCTTC
CDR3 protein: CASSSTGGHYNYGYTF

J gene: TRBJ2-7
V gene: TRBV9
clone size: NA
D gene: NA
CDR3 DNA: TGTGCCAGCAGCGTAGAGGGGGGGCCCCAAAGCGAGCAGTACTTC
CDR3 protein: CASSVEGGPQSEQYF

J gene: TRBJ2-1
V gene: TRBV19
clone size: NA
D gene: TRBD2
CDR3 DNA: TGTGCCAGTACTAGCGGGAGTTGGAATGAGCAGTTCTTC
CDR3 protein: CASTSGSWNEQFF

J gene: TRBJ2-2
V gene: TRBV19
clone size: NA
D gene: NA
CDR3 DNA: TGTGCCAGTAGGGGACCGGGGGCCGGGGAGCTGTTTTTT
CDR3 protein: CASRGPGAGELFF